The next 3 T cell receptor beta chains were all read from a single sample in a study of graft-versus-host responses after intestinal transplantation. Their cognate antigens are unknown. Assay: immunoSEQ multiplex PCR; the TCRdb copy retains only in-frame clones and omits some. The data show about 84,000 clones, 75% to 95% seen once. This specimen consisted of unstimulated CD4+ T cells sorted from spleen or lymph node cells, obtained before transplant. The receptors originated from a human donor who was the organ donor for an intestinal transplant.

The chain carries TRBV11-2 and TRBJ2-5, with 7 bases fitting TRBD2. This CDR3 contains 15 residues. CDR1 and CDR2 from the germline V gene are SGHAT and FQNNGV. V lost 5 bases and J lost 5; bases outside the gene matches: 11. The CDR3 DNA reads TGTGCCAGCAGCCTCTCTCGACTAGCCCGGGAGACCCAGTACTTC. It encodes CASSLSRLARETQYF.

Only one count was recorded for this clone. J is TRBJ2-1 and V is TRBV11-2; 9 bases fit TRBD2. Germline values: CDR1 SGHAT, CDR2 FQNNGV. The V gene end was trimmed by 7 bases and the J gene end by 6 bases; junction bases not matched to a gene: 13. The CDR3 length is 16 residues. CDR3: CASTLGREGLSNEQFF. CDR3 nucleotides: TGTGCCAGCACCCTGGGGCGGGAGGGCCTAAGCAATGAGCAGTTCTTC.

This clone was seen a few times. This chain's CDR3 is CASSVLAGGPYEQYF. CDR3 nucleotide sequence: TGTGCCAGCAGCGTACTAGCGGGAGGGCCCTACGAGCAGTACTTC. V usage is TRBV2 and J usage is TRBJ2-7; 13 nucleotides agree with TRBD2. CDR1 is SNHLY and CDR2 is FYNNEI in the germline V gene. The CDR3 extends over 15 amino acids. The ends lost 6 bases at V and 2 bases at J; junction bases unmatched: 4.